These T cell receptor beta chains were read from a single sample in a study of T cells in Graves' hyperthyroidism and ophthalmopathy. TCRdb fed the multiplex PCR reads into MiXCR, producing one record per CDR3 protein. The sample carries hundreds of thousands of distinct CDR3 sequences, roughly 19% recorded once. Sequencing was carried out using blood. Receptor source: a man in his fifties or sixties with Graves' ophthalmopathy. CDR3s include the opening cysteine and the closing phenylalanine or tryptophan. The D gene is left open where the match is weak.

cdr3_aa	d_call	v_call
CASSLALSSYEQYF	-	TRBV7-9
CASSPRTGASGELFF	TRBD1	TRBV5-1
CASRPRGAPLHF	-	TRBV6-1
CASRQAAAESTDTQYF	-	TRBV6-1
CASSALAASYNEQFF	TRBD2	TRBV3-1
CASSEALQLTNEQFF	-	TRBV2
CSARAGTSGSNEQFF	TRBD2	TRBV20-1
CASSSPAGTRCQQFF	-	TRBV7-3
CASSLPALRTTEAFF	-	TRBV28
CASSRRTVEKLFF	-	TRBV14
CAWGQQQETQYF	-	TRBV30
CASSLARVSYNEQFF	-	TRBV2
CSARAPTSGAYNEQFF	TRBD2	TRBV20-1
CASSQDPQGSQPQHF	TRBD1	TRBV4-2
CSARLAVTNTGELFF	TRBD2	TRBV20-1
CASSEWGLSGNTIYF	-	TRBV6-1
CASSPALDGTQYF	-	TRBV5-1
CSARGQGAPLTDTQYF	TRBD1	TRBV20-1
CASSQYFAGGGSYGYTF	-	TRBV3-1
CASSFSDRAYGYTF	TRBD1	TRBV27
CASSQDPLADTEAFF	-	TRBV4-1
CASSYSLSSYNEQFF	-	TRBV6-6
CASSLLTSGPPYEQYF	TRBD2	TRBV28
CASSPPDRGNTGELFF	TRBD1	TRBV7-9
CSAEAPAGGTYEQYF	TRBD1	TRBV20-1
CSARDDGTPVRPQHF	-	TRBV20-1
CASSGTGTSGSSRQFF	TRBD2	TRBV5-8
CASSDRTSHTGELFF	-	TRBV25-1
CASSLDRGRENTIYF	TRBD1	TRBV18
CASSLGSGSKNTEAFF	-	TRBV11-3
CASRAGLAGGSTDTQYF	TRBD2	TRBV5-5
CASSQPREGFEQFF	TRBD2	TRBV11-1
CASSGDRGGSPLHF	TRBD1	TRBV13
CASSQSDGQETQYF	-	TRBV3-1
CARRPGTSGIQETQYF	TRBD2	TRBV2
CSVVPPPFVPDTQYF	-	TRBV29-1
CSVATDPFDGYTF	-	TRBV29-1
CASSHESGSSSYNEQFF	-	TRBV2
CASSANGYAGNTIYF	-	TRBV5-1
CASRKDRRNQPQHF	TRBD1	TRBV2
CASSYGTGEKLFF	-	TRBV7-9
CSAREAGQGPYRSHF	TRBD1	TRBV20-1
CASSLETGAEQYF	TRBD1	TRBV7-9
CAWSVWGDNEQFF	-	TRBV30
CASSPQGSNSPLHF	-	TRBV11-1
CASSKGRGSNTGELFF	-	TRBV9
CASSVAGTGASYEQYF	-	TRBV9
CASSQDPWTGAYEQYF	TRBD1	TRBV3-1
CASSPLGQGLGERYF	TRBD1	TRBV7-8
CASSLSQVPYEQYF	-	TRBV12-3/TRBV12-4
CASSPRAGLAGGRSSYNEQFF	TRBD2	TRBV12-3/TRBV12-4
CASSLGRGQGAKDTQYF	TRBD1	TRBV7-9
CASGDGYTF	-	TRBV28
CASSGDSPYNEQFF	TRBD1	TRBV9
CASSPISDTQYF	-	TRBV18
CASSLVRVGTDTQYF	-	TRBV5-1
CASSARTSGRDNEQFF	TRBD2	TRBV2
CASSLKRAREQYF	-	TRBV6-1
CASSLSSTNYGYTF	-	TRBV28
CASSMGGTRAREQYF	TRBD2	TRBV5-4